This entry lists 4 T cell receptor beta chains sequenced from one sample in a study of blood T cell repertoires in COVID-19 (dated by TCRdb to about 2020). Libraries were constructed by the immunoSEQ multiplex PCR assay. This is the immuneACCESS table as TCRdb keeps it, with only in-frame sequences that have V and J called. A part of the clones is gone; compared with another copy, unresolved V genes explain less than half, and the rest is unexplained. Within this sample are over 75,000 clones, with about 78% of them counted one time only. The ten most abundant clones make up approximately 15% of the sample. The sequenced material came from peripheral blood. Receptor source: a human donor in a cohort sampled during active COVID-19.

The rearrangement joins TRBV4-1 to TRBJ2-2, with D tentatively TRBD2 (7 bases). The CDR3 sequence is 17 residues long. Germline-derived CDR1 and CDR2 are MGHRA and YSYEKL. V shed 4 bases and J shed 3 bases, with 18 bases lying between them. In DNA form, the CDR3 reads TGCGCCAGCAGCCCCGTGGGGGGGGCGAGCGACACCGGGGAGCTGTTTTTT. Protein: CASSPVGGASDTGELFF.

This clone was seen repeatedly, ten times or more. The chain employs TRBV25-1 and TRBJ1-2; a possible D gene is TRBD1 (5 bases). V gave up 6 bases and J gave up 4 bases, with 18 bases separating them. Per the germline V gene, CDR1 is MGHDK and CDR2 is SYGVNS. The length of the CDR3 is 15 residues. CDR3 region: CASSSGTGELYGYTF. DNA of the CDR3: TGTGCCAGCAGCTCCGGGACGGGGGAGCTCTATGGCTACACCTTC.

The chain employs TRBV9 and TRBJ2-6, with 9 positions matching TRBD1. CDR3 length: 17 amino acids. CDR1 and CDR2 from the germline V gene are SGDLS and YYNGEE. V lost 4 bases and J lost 3; bases outside the gene matches: 8. The CDR3 nucleotides are TGTGCCAGCAGCCTTCGGACAGGGGTCGGTGGGGCCAACGTCCTGACTTTC. Residues: CASSLRTGVGGANVLTF.

The chain carries TRBV28 and TRBJ1-2, with D perhaps matching TRBD1 (5 bases). V was shortened by 5 bases and J by 3 bases, with 13 bases between the two germline ends. This CDR3 has 14 residues. The germline V gene encodes CDR1 MDHEN and CDR2 SYDVKM. As DNA, the CDR3 is TGTGCCAGCAGTAATCCGGACAAGTACTATGGCTACACCTTC. As protein: CASSNPDKYYGYTF.